This T cell receptor (beta chain) was sequenced for a study of naive and memory T cell subsets. Four PCR rounds used nested alpha and beta constant region primers plus the SP2 primer. TCRdb re-analysed the UMI-ligation and nested PCR reads in MiXCR, keeping a single row per CDR3 protein. The table shows roughly 13,000 distinct CDR3 sequences, with more than 4.5% occurring only once. By share, this clonotype ranks as medium-sized. V lost 0 bases to trimming and J lost 0 bases, with 11 bases between them. Germline V CDR1 and CDR2: LGHDT, YNNKEL (reference sequence). This CDR3 region has 16 residues. Specified treatment: skin biopsy from PPD injection site in Mantoux-positive individual. The library had UMIs added by 3' ligation of an oligonucleotide to TCR cDNA.

This TCR was sampled from an adult in good health. Here the sequenced sample was skin, taken from a tuberculin skin test site. The chain employs TRBV3-1 and TRBJ2-5; D gene uncertain. Here the CDR3 reads CASSQEPDTYQETQYF. The CDR3 DNA follows: TGTGCCAGCAGCCAAGAACCGGATACCTACCAAGAGACCCAGTACTTC.